The 32 T cell receptor beta chains below all came from one sample that was sequenced in a study of OX40 agonist ivuxolimab in advanced cancers. Only in-frame clones appear in the TCRdb table, and some are missing; sequencing was by immunoSEQ multiplex PCR. The repertoire holds about 61,000 clones, with over 80% as singletons. Source: CD4+ or CD8+ T cells sorted from blood, taken in a trial of the OX40 agonist ivuxolimab. All receptors derive from an adult with an advanced solid tumor such as melanoma, head and neck, liver or kidney cancer.

The chain employs TRBV5-5 and TRBJ1-1, with 7 bases identical to TRBD1. Trimming removed 5 bases from V and 2 bases from J; junction bases left unmatched: 6. The germline V gene has CDR1 SGHKS and CDR2 YYEKEE (reference sequence). The CDR3 extends over 14 amino acids. CDR3 in DNA: TGTGCCAGCAGGGGAGGACAGGCCAACACTGAAGCTTTCTTT. Encoded protein: CASRGGQANTEAFF.

V usage is TRBV19 and J usage is TRBJ1-1; no clear D gene. The CDR3 has 14 residues. Germline CDR1 is LNHDA and CDR2 is SQIVND (reference sequence). Deletions cut 2 bases from V and 3 bases from J, with 10 bases between. The CDR3 coding sequence is TGTGCCAGTAGTATAATCGGCCTCGACACTGAAGCTTTCTTT. Its protein product is CASSIIGLDTEAFF.

This chain connects TRBV7-2 to TRBJ1-2, with D uncertain. V was clipped by 1 base and J by 1 base, with 4 bases between them. CDR3 length: 13 residues. Germline V gene sequence: CDR1 SGHTA, CDR2 FQGNSA. The CDR3 region is CASSLEVNYGYTF. CDR3 DNA sequence: TGTGCCAGCAGCTTAGAAGTTAACTATGGCTACACCTTC.

The chain links TRBV28 to TRBJ2-3; 10 positions agree with TRBD2. The germline V gene encodes CDR1 MDHEN and CDR2 SYDVKM. The junction had 5 bases not matched to a gene; V was cut back by 6 bases and J by 2 bases. The length of the CDR3 is 15 residues. The CDR3 spells CASSRSGGPTDTQYF. As DNA, the CDR3 is TGTGCCAGCAGCCGTAGCGGGGGGCCCACAGATACGCAGTATTTT.

The chain combines TRBV5-4 with TRBJ1-1; 8 positions agree with TRBD1. The CDR3 totals 17 residues. From germline, CDR1 is SGHNT and CDR2 YYREEE (reference sequence). Unmatched junction bases numbered 12, after V lost 0 bases and J lost 5 bases. In DNA form, the CDR3 reads TGTGCCAGCAGCTTGGACACCGGGACAGGCCTGGGAACTGAAGCTTTCTTT. It specifies CASSLDTGTGLGTEAFF.

J is TRBJ2-7 and V is TRBV28, with D perhaps TRBD1 (6 bases). CDR3 length equals 14 residues. Germline V gene data show CDR1 as MDHEN and CDR2 as SYDVKM. The V gene lost 3 bases and the J gene lost 5 bases, with 14 bases spanning the gap. The DNA for the CDR3 is TGTGCCAGCAGTTTCAGCAGAGGGGGACACGAGCAGTACTTC. Translating it yields CASSFSRGGHEQYF.

The chain links TRBV29-1 to TRBJ2-5; the D gene is possibly TRBD1 (6 bases). Trimming pared 0 bases from V and 5 bases from J, leaving 13 bases between. Germline loops: CDR1 SQVTM, CDR2 ANQGSEA. This CDR3 spans 14 amino acids. CDR3 protein: CSVEDHGRGETQYF. CDR3 DNA sequence: TGCAGCGTTGAAGATCACGGCAGGGGCGAGACCCAGTACTTC.

The chain couples TRBV11-3 to TRBJ2-1; perhaps TRBD1 as D (6 bases). The CDR3 extends over 13 amino acids. The V end lost 5 bases, the J end lost 6 bases, and 11 bases lay between the germline ends. Germline V gene lookup returns CDR1 SGHNT and CDR2 YENEEA. CDR3 coding DNA: TGTGCCAGCAGCCCCCTGGGGGCCAATGAGCAGTTCTTC. Its protein is CASSPLGANEQFF.

This chain links TRBV7-2 with TRBJ2-5; D gene unclear. V lost 4 bases, J lost 3 bases, and 9 bases lay in between. Germline V gene data show CDR1 as SGHTA and CDR2 as FQGNSA. This CDR3 has 13 residues. For the CDR3, the DNA is TGTGCCAGCAGCTCCACCCATGAAGAGACCCAGTACTTC. Protein: CASSSTHEETQYF. The variable domain in full, with the rest retrieved from reference TRBV7-2 and TRBJ2-5, is GAGVSQSPSNKVTEKGKDVELRCDPISGHTALYWYRQSLGQGLEFLIYFQGNSAPDKSGLPSDRFSAERTGGSVSTLTIQRTQQEDSAVYLCASSSTHEETQYFGPGTRLLVL.

A single count supports this clone. The chain recombines TRBV5-6 with TRBJ1-4, with a possible D match to TRBD1 (6 bases). The germline CDR1 and CDR2 sequences are SGHDT and YYEEEE. The CDR3 is 16 amino acids. The V end lost 1 base, the J end lost 4 bases, and 14 bases lay between the germline ends. CDR3 in amino acids: CASSLQDRSINEKLFF. As DNA, the CDR3 is TGTGCCAGCAGCTTGCAAGACAGGTCGATTAATGAAAAACTGTTTTTT.

J is TRBJ2-7 and V is TRBV5-1, with D possibly TRBD2 on 6 matching bases. The CDR3 extends over 14 amino acids. V lost 4 bases to trimming and J lost 5 bases, with 16 bases between them. Germline assignment: CDR1 SGHRS and CDR2 YFSETQ. Written as DNA, the CDR3 is TGCGCCAGCAGCCAATCCTGGACGGGGGACGAGCAGTACTTC. It translates to CASSQSWTGDEQYF.

This sequence joins TRBV19 and TRBJ1-4; D call uncertain. Trimming took off 5 bases at V and 6 bases at J, with 13 bases between the two ends. CDR1 is LNHDA and CDR2 is SQIVND in the germline V gene (reference sequence). The CDR3 consists of 14 residues. The CDR3 is CASSEGAPYEKLFF. CDR3 sequence (DNA): TGTGCCAGTAGTGAGGGCGCGCCGTATGAAAAACTGTTTTTT. The complete variable domain, with remaining parts taken from reference TRBV19 and TRBJ1-4, reads DGGITQSPKYLFRKEGQNVTLSCEQNLNHDAMYWYRQDPGQGLRLIYYSQIVNDFQKGDIAEGYSVSREKKESFPLTVTSAQKNPTAFYLCASSEGAPYEKLFFGSGTQLSVL.

This clone was observed a few times. V usage is TRBV6-9 and J usage is TRBJ1-5, with D perhaps matching TRBD1 (5 bases). The CDR3 length is 10 residues. The V end was cut by 5 bases, the J end by 13 bases, with 9 bases between. The V gene's germline CDR1 is MNHGY and CDR2 SVAAGI. The CDR3 here is CASSQTAQHF. Here the CDR3 DNA reads TGTGCCAGCAGTCAGACAGCTCAGCATTTT.

The rearrangement uses TRBV5-1 and TRBJ2-7; D is perhaps TRBD2 (6 bases). The germline V gene has CDR1 SGHRS and CDR2 YFSETQ. CDR3 size: 14 residues. The ends were cut back, 4 bases at V and 0 bases at J, with 11 bases in the middle. CDR3 coding DNA: TGCGCCAGCAGCCGCCGGGACTCCTCCTACGAGCAGTACTTC. Amino acids: CASSRRDSSYEQYF.

This chain links TRBV5-1 with TRBJ2-7; D possibly matches TRBD1 or TRBD2 (6 bases each). Per germline, CDR1 SGHRS and CDR2 YFSETQ. The V gene lost 7 bases and the J gene lost 2 bases, with 25 bases spanning the gap. The CDR3 has 17 amino acids. The CDR3 DNA sequence: TGCGCCAGCTGGGTTGGGGACGGGGGCCTGGGGACCTACGAGCAGTACTTC. Residues: CASWVGDGGLGTYEQYF.

The chain is built from TRBV18 and TRBJ2-2; D remains unclear. The CDR3 is 18 amino acids. Germline V lookup: CDR1 KGHSH, CDR2 LQKENI. The germline V and J ends were trimmed by 1 base and 0 bases, with 15 bases remaining between them. The CDR3 loop is CASSPLDTKPPNTGELFF. Written as DNA, the CDR3 is TGTGCCAGCTCACCACTAGACACCAAACCGCCGAACACCGGGGAGCTGTTTTTT.

The chain combines TRBV7-3 with TRBJ2-3; possible D gene TRBD1, 6 bases. Germline CDR1 and CDR2: SGHTA and FQGTGA. CDR3 length equals 11 residues. Deletions cut 5 bases from V and 6 bases from J, with 6 bases between. The CDR3 DNA follows: TGTGCCAGCAGCCAGGGGGATACGCAGTATTTT. Amino acids: CASSQGDTQYF.

The chain combines TRBV15 with TRBJ1-2; D unresolved. Looked up from germline, CDR1 is LNHNV and CDR2 is YYDKDF (reference sequence). The CDR3 totals 15 residues. V dropped 2 bases and J dropped 4 bases, with 14 bases sitting between them. CDR3 loop: CATSRPLGIFYGYTF. CDR3 DNA sequence: TGTGCCACCAGCAGACCGTTGGGTATCTTCTATGGCTACACCTTC.

The chain is built from TRBV10-3 and TRBJ2-5; 9 bases align to TRBD2. CDR1 and CDR2 from the germline V gene are ENHRY and SYGVKD. The CDR3 length is 16 residues. The junction had 12 bases not matched to a gene; V was cut back by 3 bases and J by 7 bases. CDR3 amino acids: CAISDSVAGASGTQYF. CDR3 bases: TGTGCCATCAGTGATTCCGTAGCGGGGGCTTCAGGGACCCAGTACTTC.

This clone was seen more than once but under ten times. At the DNA level, this CDR3 is encoded by other sequences in the same sample as well. The chain is built from TRBV6-9 and TRBJ1-6, with TRBD1 as a possible D gene (6 bases). Trimming shortened V by 6 bases and J by 4 bases, and 19 bases separated the two germline ends. This CDR3 is built from 17 residues. Germline CDR1 reads MNHGY; CDR2 reads SVAAGI. The CDR3 DNA follows: TGTGCCAGCAGCCGCGTTAGAGGCAGGGGTTATAATTCACCCCTCCACTTT. Translating gives CASSRVRGRGYNSPLHF.

This clone was seen a few times. The gene calls are TRBV7-3 and TRBJ2-3, with TRBD1 matching over 8 bases. This CDR3 has 16 residues. The germline V gene has CDR1 SGHTA and CDR2 FQGTGA. Trimming cost V 5 bases and J 1 base; bases outside gene matches: 8. The CDR3 sequence: CASSPGQGRGTDTQYF. For the CDR3, the DNA is TGTGCCAGCAGCCCCGGACAGGGCAGGGGCACAGATACGCAGTATTTT.

V is TRBV7-3 and J is TRBJ2-1; D is unresolved. CDR3 size: 16 residues. In germline, CDR1 is SGHTA, CDR2 FQGTGA. V lost 0 bases and J 7 bases, leaving 16 bases between the germline ends. This CDR3 reads CASSLTSPRDLNEQFF. CDR3 nucleotide sequence: TGTGCCAGCAGCTTAACCTCCCCCAGAGATCTGAATGAGCAGTTCTTC.

The chain carries TRBV7-3 and TRBJ1-3, with D possibly matching TRBD1 (6 bases). The CDR3 spans 13 residues. From germline, CDR1 is SGHTA and CDR2 FQGTGA. V was cut by 5 bases and J by 8 bases, with 13 bases left in between. In DNA form, the CDR3 reads TGTGCCAGCAGCCGACCTGGGGGCGACACCATATATTTT. Translation gives CASSRPGGDTIYF.

CDR3 nucleotides: TGCGCCAGCAGCTTGGAGACCCAAGAGACCCAGTACTTC. This encodes CASSLETQETQYF. This sequence joins TRBV5-1 and TRBJ2-5, with D hard to call. Between the trimmed V and J ends, which lost 0 bases and 1 base, there was a span of 4 bases. The CDR3 has 13 amino acids. The germline CDR1 and CDR2 sequences are SGHRS and YFSETQ.

The rearrangement joins TRBV7-2 to TRBJ1-5; D is possibly TRBD1 (6 bases). Between the trimmed V and J ends, which lost 5 bases and 5 bases, there was a span of 10 bases. From germline, CDR1 is SGHTA and CDR2 FQGNSA. This CDR3 is built from 13 residues. The CDR3 DNA follows: TGTGCCAGCAGCGCCGACAGGTATCAGCCCCAGCATTTT. Translating gives CASSADRYQPQHF.

The chain uses TRBV7-8 and TRBJ1-3; D not resolved. Germline V CDR1 and CDR2: SGHVS, FQNEAQ. CDR3 length equals 17 residues. V lost 1 base to trimming and J lost 0 bases, with 13 bases between them. This chain's CDR3 is CASSLDSSGNSGNTIYF. CDR3 coding DNA: TGTGCCAGCAGCTTAGATTCTTCGGGAAACTCTGGAAACACCATATATTTT.

The rearrangement uses TRBV19 and TRBJ1-2; TRBD1 matches 9 bases. Germline V gene data show CDR1 as LNHDA and CDR2 as SQIVND (reference sequence). J lost 4 bases, V lost 2 bases, and 8 bases had no gene match. The CDR3 sequence is 16 residues long. For the CDR3, the DNA is TGTGCCAGTAGTATAAGCTGGACAGGGGCTTTCTATGGCTACACCTTC. It translates to CASSISWTGAFYGYTF. The full variable domain, completed using reference TRBV19 and TRBJ1-2, is DGGITQSPKYLFRKEGQNVTLSCEQNLNHDAMYWYRQDPGQGLRLIYYSQIVNDFQKGDIAEGYSVSREKKESFPLTVTSAQKNPTAFYLCASSISWTGAFYGYTFGSGTRLTVV.

The genes are TRBV7-3 and TRBJ2-2; D is ambiguous. Germline CDR1 reads SGHTA; CDR2 reads FQGTGA. V was clipped by 4 bases and J by 7 bases, with 19 bases between them. The CDR3 has 16 residues. CDR3 residues: CASSSTFPARNGELFF. As DNA, the CDR3 is TGTGCCAGCAGCTCCACCTTCCCCGCGCGAAACGGGGAGCTGTTTTTT.

The chain uses TRBV7-2 and TRBJ1-2; 10 positions match TRBD1. J was trimmed by 7 bases and V by 1 base; bases with no gene match: 6. CDR3 size: 15 residues. The germline CDR1 and CDR2 sequences are SGHTA and FQGNSA. CDR3 in amino acids: CASSLGDRGHGGYTF. For the CDR3, the DNA is TGTGCCAGCAGCTTAGGAGACAGGGGGCATGGTGGCTACACCTTC.

In this sample, this clone turned up a few times. This chain uses TRBV30 with TRBJ2-2, with 10 positions matching TRBD2. V lost 7 bases and J lost 9; bases outside the gene matches: 11. Germline values: CDR1 GTSNPN, CDR2 SVGIG (reference sequence). There are 14 residues in the CDR3. The CDR3, as DNA: TGTGCCTCCACCAGTAGGACTAGCGGACGGGAGCTGTTTTTT. As protein: CASTSRTSGRELFF.

J is TRBJ2-5 and V is TRBV5-4; 11 bases are shared with TRBD2. The DNA matches TRBJ2-7 better at its end, which makes the J call doubtful. CDR1 SGHNT and CDR2 YYREEE come from the germline V gene (reference sequence). This CDR3 has 14 residues. The CDR3 nucleotides read TGTGCCAGCAGCTTGGAACTAGCGGGGGACGAGCAGTACTTC. It encodes CASSLELAGDEQYF.

The chain links TRBV7-2 to TRBJ1-2; D is perhaps TRBD1 (5 bases). In germline, CDR1 is SGHTA, CDR2 FQGNSA. The CDR3 spans 12 residues. With 4 bases removed from V and 8 bases from J, the gap between germline ends came to 11 bases. The CDR3 protein is CASSWPRGGYTF. The CDR3 bases are TGTGCCAGCAGCTGGCCAAGGGGCGGCTACACCTTC.